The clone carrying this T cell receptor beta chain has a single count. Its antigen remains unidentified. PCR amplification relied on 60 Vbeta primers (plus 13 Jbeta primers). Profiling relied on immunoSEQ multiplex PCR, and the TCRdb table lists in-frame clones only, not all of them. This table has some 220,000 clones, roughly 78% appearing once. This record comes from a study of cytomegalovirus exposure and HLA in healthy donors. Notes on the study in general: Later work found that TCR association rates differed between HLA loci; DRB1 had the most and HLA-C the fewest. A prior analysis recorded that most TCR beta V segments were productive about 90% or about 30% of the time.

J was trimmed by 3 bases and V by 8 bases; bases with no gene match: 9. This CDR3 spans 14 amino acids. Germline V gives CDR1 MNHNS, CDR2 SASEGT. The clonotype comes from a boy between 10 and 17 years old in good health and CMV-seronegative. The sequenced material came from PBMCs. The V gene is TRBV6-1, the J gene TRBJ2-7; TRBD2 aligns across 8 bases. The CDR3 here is CASLLAERLYEQYF. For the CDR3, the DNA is TGTGCCAGCCTACTAGCGGAGCGCCTCTACGAGCAGTACTTC.